A single sample gave rise to the 21 T cell receptor beta chains below, sequenced in a study of control samples from healthy donors and cancer patients. Profiled with immunoSEQ multiplex PCR; TCRdb holds only in-frame clones, not every one. The sample lists 210,000 or so clones, about 90% occurring once. What was sequenced was blood. These receptors were obtained from a man younger than 45 in good health.

This chain joins TRBV27 and TRBJ1-6; D uncertain. CDR3 size: 12 residues. Germline CDR1 and CDR2: MNHEY and SMNVEV (reference sequence). V was trimmed by 5 bases and J by 11 bases, leaving 10 bases between them. The CDR3 protein is CASSDKGPPLHF. CDR3 sequence (DNA): TGTGCCAGCAGTGACAAAGGGCCACCCCTCCACTTT.

The V gene is TRBV3-1 (or the pseudogene TRBV3-2), the J gene TRBJ1-2; 7 positions agree with TRBD1. CDR3 length equals 14 residues. Germline assignment: CDR1 LGHDT and CDR2 YNNKEL (reference sequence). V dropped 4 bases and J dropped 3; count of bases not matched to a gene: 5. The CDR3 nucleotides are TGTGCCAGCAGCCCTGGGGACAGTCACTATGGCTACACCTTC. This encodes CASSPGDSHYGYTF.

CDR3 DNA: TGTGCCAGCAGTCAAGGACAGAGCTCCTATAATTCACCCCTCCACTTT. Its protein product is CASSQGQSSYNSPLHF. This sequence joins TRBV7-8 and TRBJ1-6; tentatively, D is TRBD1 (6 bases). The CDR3 runs to 16 residues. Trimming stripped 6 bases from V and 0 bases from J, with 12 bases between. Germline V gene sequence: CDR1 SGHVS, CDR2 FQNEAQ.

This clone was seen more than once but under ten times. The chain uses TRBV5-1 and TRBJ2-2, with D possibly TRBD1 on 5 matching bases. The germline CDR1 and CDR2 sequences are SGHRS and YFSETQ. The ends were cut back, 0 bases at V and 13 bases at J, with 13 bases in the middle. The CDR3 is made up of 13 amino acids. CDR3 bases: TGCGCCAGCAGCTTGGTTGTGGGCCAGGGGCTGTTTTTT. Its translation: CASSLVVGQGLFF. Together with reference TRBV5-1 and TRBJ2-2, the CDR3 gives the full variable domain: KAGVTQTPRYLIKTRGQQVTLSCSPISGHRSVSWYQQTPGQGLQFLFEYFSETQRNKGNFPGRFSGRQFSNSRSEMNVSTLELGDSALYLCASSLVVGQGLFFGEGSRLTVL.

The CDR3 bases are TGTGCCACCAGTGATCCCAACACAGATACGCAGTATTTT. Encoded protein: CATSDPNTDTQYF. The rearrangement joins TRBV24-1 to TRBJ2-3; unclear D gene. This CDR3 spans 13 amino acids. Trimming pared 3 bases from V and 2 bases from J, leaving 5 bases between. The V gene's germline CDR1 is KGHDR and CDR2 SFDVKD.

The V call is TRBV6-6, the J call TRBJ1-1; D remains unclear. Germline CDR1 is MNHNY and CDR2 is SVGAGI (reference sequence). V was shortened by 0 bases and J by 0 bases, with 11 bases between the two germline ends. The CDR3 runs to 16 residues. The DNA of the CDR3 is TGTGCCAGCAGTTACTCGGCTAACACACTGAACACTGAAGCTTTCTTT. It specifies CASSYSANTLNTEAFF.

The chain joins TRBV3-1 (or the pseudogene TRBV3-2) to TRBJ1-6; tentatively, D is TRBD1 (5 bases). V lost 7 bases to trimming and J lost 5 bases, with 18 bases between them. This CDR3 has 16 residues. Germline values: CDR1 LGHDT, CDR2 YNNKEL (reference sequence). CDR3 sequence: CASNDLVGGNNSPLHF. In DNA form, the CDR3 reads TGTGCCAGCAACGACCTGGTGGGGGGAAATAATTCACCCCTCCACTTT.

V usage is TRBV18 and J usage is TRBJ2-7, with TRBD1 as a possible D gene (6 bases). The CDR3 runs 15 residues. Trimming stripped 3 bases from V and 3 bases from J, with 15 bases between. The germline CDR1 and CDR2 sequences are KGHSH and LQKENI. The CDR3: CASSPLRTDYYEQYF. In DNA form, the CDR3 reads TGTGCCAGCTCACCTCTCCGGACAGACTACTACGAGCAGTACTTC.

The gene calls are TRBV6-5 and TRBJ1-2; 8 nucleotides align to TRBD1. This CDR3 has 14 amino acids. Germline CDR1 MNHEY, CDR2 SVGAGI. V gave up 3 bases and J gave up 2 bases; unmatched junction bases: 2. The CDR3: CASSYQGANYGYTF. The CDR3 nucleotides read TGTGCCAGCAGTTATCAGGGGGCAAACTATGGCTACACCTTC.

This sequence joins TRBV15 and TRBJ2-3; tentatively, D is TRBD2 (5 bases). The V end was cut by 8 bases, the J end by 1 base, with 13 bases between. The CDR3 is 14 residues long. CDR1 LNHNV and CDR2 YYDKDF come from the germline V gene (reference sequence). CDR3 coding DNA: TGTGCCACCCGTTCGGGGAGCGGCACAGATACGCAGTATTTT. Protein sequence: CATRSGSGTDTQYF.

This clone was counted a few times. The V call is TRBV2, the J call TRBJ1-6; D remains unclear. V lost 4 bases and J 5 bases, leaving 6 bases between the germline ends. Germline CDR1 is SNHLY and CDR2 is FYNNEI. There are 13 residues in the CDR3. This CDR3 is CASSAQNNSPLHF. The CDR3 nucleotides are TGTGCCAGCAGTGCACAGAATAATTCACCCCTCCACTTT.

The J gene is TRBJ2-7, the V gene TRBV5-1; D may correspond to TRBD1 or TRBD2 (7 bases each). This CDR3 is built from 15 residues. Germline lookup yields CDR1 SGHRS and CDR2 YFSETQ. Trimming took off 4 bases at V and 4 bases at J, with 18 bases between the two ends. CDR3 sequence (DNA): TGCGCCAGCAGCCCCGGACAGGCGGGGGATTACGAGCAGTACTTC. Amino acid sequence: CASSPGQAGDYEQYF.

This chain links TRBV5-6 with TRBJ1-5; TRBD1 aligns across 7 bases. This CDR3 comprises 16 residues. Germline-derived CDR1 and CDR2 are SGHDT and YYEEEE. The V and J ends lost 0 bases and 5 bases, in that order; junction bases with no gene match: 8. The CDR3, as DNA: TGTGCCAGCAGCTTGGAAACAGGGGCGGTTGATCAGCCCCAGCATTTT. Its translation: CASSLETGAVDQPQHF. Based on the CDR3 plus reference TRBV5-6 and TRBJ1-5, the full variable domain is DAGVTQSPTHLIKTRGQQVTLRCSPKSGHDTVSWYQQALGQGPQFIFQYYEEEERQRGNFPDRFSGHQFPNYSSELNVNALLLGDSALYLCASSLETGAVDQPQHFGDGTRLSIL.

The chain is built from TRBV15 and TRBJ2-1; no clear D. The CDR3 is 16 amino acids. Germline CDR1 is LNHNV and CDR2 is YYDKDF (reference sequence). Deletions cut 0 bases from V and 4 bases from J, with 13 bases between. DNA for the CDR3: TGTGCCACCAGCAGAGATTCAACGGGCCCATACAATGAGCAGTTCTTC. It encodes CATSRDSTGPYNEQFF.

This chain links TRBV12-3 or TRBV12-4 with TRBJ2-3; D is ambiguous. The CDR3 extends over 12 amino acids. Trimming took off 2 bases at V and 4 bases at J, with 4 bases between the two ends. CDR3 coding DNA: TGTGCCAGCAGTTTACACGCAGATACGCAGTATTTT. Translation: CASSLHADTQYF.

This rearrangement joins TRBV5-1 to TRBJ2-2; 8 bases are a match to TRBD1. Germline-derived CDR1 and CDR2 are SGHRS and YFSETQ. V was pared by 3 bases and J by 8 bases, with 9 bases of the junction left unmatched. The CDR3 runs 15 residues. The CDR3 is CASSSKRQGRGELFF. The CDR3 DNA is TGCGCCAGCAGCTCCAAACGACAGGGGCGGGGGGAGCTGTTTTTT. Full variable domain (outside the CDR3, taken from reference TRBV5-1 and TRBJ2-2): KAGVTQTPRYLIKTRGQQVTLSCSPISGHRSVSWYQQTPGQGLQFLFEYFSETQRNKGNFPGRFSGRQFSNSRSEMNVSTLELGDSALYLCASSSKRQGRGELFFGEGSRLTVL.

This clone was counted only a few times. The rearrangement uses TRBV7-8 and TRBJ2-7; D gene ambiguous. This CDR3 has 14 amino acids. The germline gives CDR1 SGHVS, CDR2 FQNEAQ. V lost 0 bases to trimming and J lost 0 bases, with 6 bases between them. The CDR3, as DNA: TGTGCCAGCAGCTTAGCGGTCAGCTCCTACGAGCAGTACTTC. Translated, it gives CASSLAVSSYEQYF.

As concerns this clone: Other DNA sequences in the sample encode the same CDR3. The gene calls are TRBV7-2 and TRBJ2-3; a possible D gene is TRBD1 (6 bases). This CDR3 comprises 12 residues. V was clipped by 5 bases and J by 8 bases, with 11 bases between them. CDR1 is SGHTA, CDR2 FQGNSA, per germline. The CDR3 region is CASSEGVGTQYF. CDR3 DNA: TGTGCCAGCAGCGAGGGGGTCGGTACGCAGTATTTT.

This clone appeared a single time. The chain carries TRBV3-1 (or the pseudogene TRBV3-2) and TRBJ2-5; TRBD1 matches 8 bases. Germline values: CDR1 LGHDT, CDR2 YNNKEL (reference sequence). The CDR3 extends over 14 amino acids. J lost 5 bases, V lost 3 bases, and 5 bases had no gene match. The CDR3 DNA sequence: TGTGCCAGCAGCCACCGGACAGGGCTGGAGACCCAGTACTTC. Residues: CASSHRTGLETQYF.

Comments on this clone: Other DNA sequences in the sample encode the same CDR3. This chain connects TRBV3-1 (or the pseudogene TRBV3-2) to TRBJ2-1; possible D gene TRBD1, 5 bases. Germline lookup yields CDR1 LGHDT and CDR2 YNNKEL (reference sequence). Trimming left V 2 bases short and J 6 bases short, with 5 bases between. The CDR3 loop spans 12 amino acids. In nucleotides, the CDR3 is TGTGCCAGCAGCCAAAGGGGCAATGAGCAGTTCTTC. It is translated as CASSQRGNEQFF.

This clone was observed once. CDR3 bases: TGTGCCAGCAGCTTGACGACGAACACTGAAGCTTTCTTT. Its protein product is CASSLTTNTEAFF. This chain connects TRBV11-2 to TRBJ1-1; D uncertain. This CDR3 contains 13 residues. V was shortened by 3 bases and J by 1 base, with 6 bases between the two germline ends. The germline V gene has CDR1 SGHAT and CDR2 FQNNGV.